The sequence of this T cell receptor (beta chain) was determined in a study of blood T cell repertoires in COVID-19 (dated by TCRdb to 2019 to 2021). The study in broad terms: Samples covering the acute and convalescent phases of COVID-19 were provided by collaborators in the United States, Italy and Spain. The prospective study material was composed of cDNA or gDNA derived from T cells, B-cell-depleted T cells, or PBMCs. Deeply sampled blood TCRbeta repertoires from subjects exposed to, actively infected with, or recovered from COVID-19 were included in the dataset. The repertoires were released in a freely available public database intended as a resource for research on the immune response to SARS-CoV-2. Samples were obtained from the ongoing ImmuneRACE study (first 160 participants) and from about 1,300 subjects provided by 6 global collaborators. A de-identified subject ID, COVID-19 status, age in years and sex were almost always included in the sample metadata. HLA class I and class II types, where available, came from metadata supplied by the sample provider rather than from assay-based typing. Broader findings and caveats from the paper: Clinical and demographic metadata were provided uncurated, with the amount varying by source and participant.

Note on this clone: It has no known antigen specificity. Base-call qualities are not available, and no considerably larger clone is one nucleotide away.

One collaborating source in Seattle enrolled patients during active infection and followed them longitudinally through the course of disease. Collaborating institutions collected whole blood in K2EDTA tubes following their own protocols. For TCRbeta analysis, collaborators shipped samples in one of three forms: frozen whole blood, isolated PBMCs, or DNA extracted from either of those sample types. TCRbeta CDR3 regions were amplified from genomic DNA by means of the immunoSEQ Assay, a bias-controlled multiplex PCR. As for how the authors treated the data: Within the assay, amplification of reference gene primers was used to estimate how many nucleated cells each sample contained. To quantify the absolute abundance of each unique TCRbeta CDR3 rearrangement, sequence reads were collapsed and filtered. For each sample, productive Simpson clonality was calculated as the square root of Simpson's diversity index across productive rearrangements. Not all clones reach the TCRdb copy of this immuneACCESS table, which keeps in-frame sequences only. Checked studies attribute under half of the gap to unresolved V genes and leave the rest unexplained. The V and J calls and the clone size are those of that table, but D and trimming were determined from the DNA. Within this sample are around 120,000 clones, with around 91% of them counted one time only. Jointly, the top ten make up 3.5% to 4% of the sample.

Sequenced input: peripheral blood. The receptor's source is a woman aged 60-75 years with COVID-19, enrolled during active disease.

The CDR3 protein: CASSVTSLGELFF. In nucleotides, the sequence is TGTGCCAGCAGCGTAACTAGCCTAGGGGAGCTGTTTTTT. The chain is encoded by TRBV7-9 joined to TRBJ2-2; TRBD2 is a possible D gene, resting on 6 matching bases. CDR1 and CDR2, looked up from the germline V gene (reference sequence), are SEHNR and FQNEAQ. The V and J ends are trimmed by 5 bases and 8 bases, leaving 12 bases between them. There are 13 amino acids in the CDR3, from cysteine to phenylalanine inclusive. The entry retains the CDR3 DNA only, 39 bases that are in frame from base 1. The reference TRBV7-9 and TRBJ2-2 proteins fill in what lies around the CDR3, so the full variable domain reads DTGVSQNPRHKITKRGQNVTFRCDPISEHNRLYWYRQTLGQGPEFLTYFQNEAQLEKSRLLSDRFSAERPKGSFSTLEIQRTEQGDSAMYLCASSVTSLGELFFGEGSRLTVL.